The 25 T cell receptor beta chains reported below all come from one sample, sequenced in a study of beta chain features in type 1 diabetes. The study, taken as a whole, reports: Within each of all four CD4+ subsets, Type 1 diabetes patients had TCRB CDR3s that were moderately but significantly shorter.

The antigens of these receptors remain unknown. All of the isolated RNA was reverse transcribed, so expressed TCRB transcripts were sequenced. Profiling relied on immunoSEQ multiplex PCR, and the TCRdb table lists in-frame clones only, not all of them. Of some 48,000 clones listed, about 48% were seen once; the top ten hold more than 0.1%. The sample consisted of stem cell memory CD4+ T cells from blood. The receptor set was obtained from a man under 40 with type 1 diabetes.

This clone was counted a single time. The J gene is TRBJ1-1, the V gene TRBV7-2, with 7 bases fitting TRBD1. V lost 1 base, J lost 8 bases, and 10 bases stayed unmatched. The germline V gene has CDR1 SGHTA and CDR2 FQGNSA. The CDR3 is made up of 15 amino acids. CDR3 bases: TGTGCCAGCAGCTTAGAGATAGGGGGCCCAACGGAAGCTTTCTTT. It translates to CASSLEIGGPTEAFF.

This clone was detected a few times. The rearrangement uses TRBV29-1 and TRBJ2-1; 7 bases agree with TRBD2. Looked up from germline, CDR1 is SQVTM and CDR2 is ANQGSEA. J gave up 7 bases and V 4 bases, and 4 bases lay outside the gene matches. This CDR3 is built from 12 residues. CDR3 DNA sequence: TGCAGCGTTGTGGTGGGGGGGAATGAGCAGTTCTTC. As protein: CSVVVGGNEQFF.

This clone appeared a few times. The chain carries TRBV2 and TRBJ2-7, with no clear D. The V end was cut by 5 bases, the J end by 1 base, with 3 bases between. The CDR3 is 11 amino acids. CDR1 SNHLY and CDR2 FYNNEI come from the germline V gene. CDR3: CASSLSYEQYF. DNA for the CDR3: TGTGCCAGCAGTCTATCCTACGAGCAGTACTTC.

This chain uses TRBV27 with TRBJ1-2; TRBD1 agrees at 8 bases. The CDR3 is 13 amino acids. Looked up from germline, CDR1 is MNHEY and CDR2 is SMNVEV (reference sequence). V lost 10 bases and J lost 2; bases outside the gene matches: 6. The CDR3 loop is CATAGQGNYGYTF. The CDR3 DNA is TGTGCCACTGCCGGACAGGGAAACTATGGCTACACCTTC.

The chain carries TRBV7-6 and TRBJ2-7; 10 nucleotides match TRBD1. This CDR3 has 15 residues. Germline V lookup: CDR1 SGHVS, CDR2 FNYEAQ. Losses at the gene ends were 0 bases for V and 5 bases for J; bases not matched to a gene: 4. The CDR3 is CASSLATGGFNEQYF. CDR3 DNA: TGTGCCAGCAGCTTAGCGACAGGGGGCTTTAACGAGCAGTACTTC.

This chain uses TRBV2 with TRBJ2-2, with D hard to call. Germline loops: CDR1 SNHLY, CDR2 FYNNEI. The CDR3 is 12 amino acids. V lost 7 bases, J lost 2 bases, and 5 bases lay in between. CDR3 loop: CASTGNTGELFF. DNA for the CDR3: TGTGCCAGCACGGGTAACACCGGGGAGCTGTTTTTT.

On this clone: The sample has other DNA sequences that encode this CDR3 too. The chain is built from TRBV5-1 and TRBJ2-1, with 12 bases fitting TRBD2. Trimming removed 4 bases from V and 0 bases from J; junction bases left unmatched: 5. The CDR3 totals 17 residues. The V gene's germline CDR1 is SGHRS and CDR2 YFSETQ. This chain's CDR3 is CASSPTTSGSSYNEQFF. CDR3 nucleotides: TGCGCCAGCAGCCCTACGACTAGCGGGAGCTCCTACAATGAGCAGTTCTTC.

The chain links TRBV6-5 to TRBJ1-5, with a weak D call TRBD1 (5 bases). CDR3 length: 15 residues. Deletions cut 6 bases from V and 2 bases from J, with 14 bases between. CDR1 and CDR2 from the germline V gene are MNHEY and SVGAGI. In nucleotides, the CDR3 is TGTGCCAGCAGGGGTCTGGGGGGGGGCAATCAGCCCCAGCATTTT. Translating it yields CASRGLGGGNQPQHF.

A few counts support this clone. The chain recombines TRBV2 with TRBJ1-1; tentatively, D is TRBD1 (5 bases). The germline CDR1 and CDR2 sequences are SNHLY and FYNNEI. This CDR3 has 12 residues. The ends were cut back, 4 bases at V and 7 bases at J, with 10 bases in the middle. CDR3 coding DNA: TGTGCCAGCAGTGGAGACAGTCTTGAAGCTTTCTTT. Amino acids: CASSGDSLEAFF.

The chain joins TRBV28 to TRBJ2-7, with TRBD2 matching over 7 bases. From germline, CDR1 is MDHEN and CDR2 SYDVKM. The CDR3 length is 15 residues. With 6 bases clipped from V and 3 bases from J, the junction kept 11 bases outside the gene matches. This CDR3 reads CASRPAGVADYEQYF. The CDR3 DNA sequence: TGTGCCAGCAGACCCGCGGGAGTGGCAGACTACGAGCAGTACTTC.

V usage is TRBV7-3 and J usage is TRBJ2-2; TRBD2 aligns across 9 bases. The CDR3 is 15 residues long. Looked up from germline, CDR1 is SGHTA and CDR2 is FQGTGA. V shed 5 bases, J shed 8 bases, and the junction held 9 bases outside the gene matches. CDR3: CASSPNSGRAGELFF. CDR3 DNA sequence: TGTGCCAGCAGCCCAAATAGCGGGAGAGCGGGGGAGCTGTTTTTT.

The rearrangement links TRBV27 to TRBJ1-2, with TRBD1 matching over 7 bases. The CDR3 covers 12 residues. CDR1 is MNHEY and CDR2 is SMNVEV in the germline V gene (reference sequence). V was pared by 8 bases and J by 4 bases, with 4 bases of the junction left unmatched. CDR3 DNA: TGTGCCAGCGGGACAGACCTCTATGGCTACACCTTC. This gives the protein CASGTDLYGYTF.

CDR3 residues: CASSLAGPANYGYTF. The CDR3 coding sequence is TGCGCCAGCAGCTTGGCGGGTCCAGCTAACTATGGCTACACCTTC. V and J are TRBV5-1 and TRBJ1-2, with D unresolved. This CDR3 has 15 amino acids. Trimming stripped 0 bases from V and 0 bases from J, with 9 bases between. CDR1 and CDR2 from the germline V gene are SGHRS and YFSETQ.

This clone was found a few times. V and J are TRBV5-1 and TRBJ1-2, with D unclear. Germline CDR1 and CDR2: SGHRS and YFSETQ. Trimming shortened V by 4 bases and J by 2 bases, and 27 bases separated the two germline ends. The CDR3 has 19 residues. The CDR3 DNA sequence: TGCGCCAGCAGCGCCAGGAAGATCGACCTCGGCGTCGGAAACTATGGCTACACCTTC. This gives the protein CASSARKIDLGVGNYGYTF.

The genes are TRBV5-1 and TRBJ1-1; D is ambiguous. Trimming removed 0 bases at V and 1 base at J, with 25 bases between. The V gene's germline CDR1 is SGHRS and CDR2 YFSETQ. The CDR3 is 20 amino acids. CDR3 coding DNA: TGCGCCAGCAGCTTGGTGAACTATACCGAGAGAGGGTATCCGAACACTGAAGCTTTCTTT. Translated: CASSLVNYTERGYPNTEAFF. Using reference TRBV5-1 and TRBJ1-1 for the parts outside the CDR3, the full variable domain is KAGVTQTPRYLIKTRGQQVTLSCSPISGHRSVSWYQQTPGQGLQFLFEYFSETQRNKGNFPGRFSGRQFSNSRSEMNVSTLELGDSALYLCASSLVNYTERGYPNTEAFFGQGTRLTVV.

V usage is TRBV9 and J usage is TRBJ2-1; 8 bases are shared with TRBD2. CDR3 length: 15 amino acids. Per the germline V gene, CDR1 is SGDLS and CDR2 is YYNGEE. Trimming removed 2 bases from V and 4 bases from J; junction bases left unmatched: 5. The CDR3 region has the DNA TGTGCCAGCAGCGTTGAGCGGGAGATATACAATGAGCAGTTCTTC. This gives the protein CASSVEREIYNEQFF.

This chain joins TRBV7-9 and TRBJ2-7; no definite D call. CDR1 and CDR2 (germline): SEHNR, FQNEAQ (reference sequence). The CDR3 extends over 14 amino acids. The ends were cut back, 5 bases at V and 9 bases at J, with 20 bases in the middle. CDR3 sequence (DNA): TGTGCCAGCAGCATGGAGCCTAAATCGAGAGGGCAGTACTTC. It is translated as CASSMEPKSRGQYF. Full variable domain (rest looked up from reference TRBV7-9 and TRBJ2-7): DTGVSQNPRHKITKRGQNVTFRCDPISEHNRLYWYRQTLGQGPEFLTYFQNEAQLEKSRLLSDRFSAERPKGSFSTLEIQRTEQGDSAMYLCASSMEPKSRGQYFGPGTRLTVT.

This chain links TRBV10-3 with TRBJ2-1; 7 bases match TRBD2. The V gene's germline CDR1 is ENHRY and CDR2 SYGVKD. This CDR3 spans 15 amino acids. J lost 3 bases, V lost 5 bases, and 7 bases had no gene match. As DNA, the CDR3 is TGTGCCATCAGTCCCAGCGGGATTAGCTACAATGAGCAGTTCTTC. This encodes CAISPSGISYNEQFF.

The V gene is TRBV14, the J gene TRBJ1-2, with unresolved D. Trimming took off 2 bases at V and 1 base at J, with 5 bases between the two ends. The CDR3 has 13 amino acids. Germline CDR1 and CDR2: SGHDN and FVKESK. In nucleotides, the CDR3 is TGTGCCAGCAGCCAAACAGTTAACTATGGCTACACCTTC. Translated: CASSQTVNYGYTF.

This clone came up many times. V usage is TRBV23-1 and J usage is TRBJ2-7; possibly TRBD1 for D (5 bases). TRBV23-1 is classed as an ORF, of uncertain function. V dropped 2 bases and J dropped 4 bases, with 15 bases sitting between them. The CDR3 spans 15 residues. The CDR3 bases are TGCGCCAGCAGTCAACCGAAAGGGGAACGGTACGAGCAGTACTTC. Translating it yields CASSQPKGERYEQYF.

The genes are TRBV21-1 and TRBJ1-4. TRBV21-1 is a pseudogene locus. The CDR3 length is 18 residues. CDR3 sequence: CASSKVVEGPRTNEKLFF. The CDR3 DNA reads TGTGCCAGCAGCAAAGTTGTGGAGGGTCCTAGAACTAATGAAAAACTGTTTTTT.

This chain joins TRBV7-2 and TRBJ2-7, with 9 bases identical to TRBD1. V was pared by 1 base and J by 3 bases, with 4 bases of the junction left unmatched. The CDR3 consists of 15 residues. In germline, CDR1 is SGHTA, CDR2 FQGNSA. As DNA, the CDR3 is TGTGCCAGCAGCTTAGTGGGGGGACAGGGCTACGAGCAGTACTTC. Translating gives CASSLVGGQGYEQYF.

This clone came up once. V and J are TRBV7-3 and TRBJ1-1, with D tentatively TRBD1 (6 bases). Trimming stripped 5 bases from V and 0 bases from J, with 10 bases between. Germline V gene sequence: CDR1 SGHTA, CDR2 FQGTGA. The length of the CDR3 is 14 residues. DNA for the CDR3: TGTGCCAGCAGCAAACAGGGCCTGAACACTGAAGCTTTCTTT. It yields the protein CASSKQGLNTEAFF.

The chain has TRBV7-3 and TRBJ1-2; the D gene is possibly TRBD1 (5 bases). V lost 5 bases and J lost 4, with 11 bases in between. Germline V gives CDR1 SGHTA, CDR2 FQGTGA. The CDR3 is 13 residues long. The CDR3 DNA reads as TGTGCCAGCAGCGCGCAGGGTGGCTATGGCTACACCTTC. It is translated as CASSAQGGYGYTF.

The chain employs TRBV18 and TRBJ1-3; TRBD1 is a possible D gene (6 bases). Germline CDR1 is KGHSH and CDR2 is LQKENI. The CDR3 sequence is 16 residues long. Trimming cost V 3 bases and J 0 bases, with 12 bases left between them. Here the CDR3 reads CASSPYREDSGNTIYF. The CDR3 bases are TGTGCCAGCTCACCTTACAGGGAAGACTCTGGAAACACCATATATTTT.